This TCR beta chain is from a study of tumor and adjacent non-tumor tissue in lung cancer. Study in general: The cohort had 12 to 13 adenocarcinoma, a couple of squamous cell and 1 small cell patients. Millions of productive TCRbeta reads were obtained per sample on average. General study points: In normal lung, the top 100 clones were significantly more dominant than in tumor. TCR diversity was significantly greater in tumor than normal lung tissue.

TCRbeta libraries were built with three rounds of nested PCR, modified from ARM-PCR. Via MiXCR, TCRdb re-called the multiplex PCR reads, giving one row per CDR3 protein. There are about 85,000 distinct CDR3 sequences in the sample; around three fifths occur only once, and roughly 15% lies in the top ten. This clonotype was observed many times. Antigen specificity is unknown. With 7 bases removed from V and 2 bases from J, the gap between germline ends came to 12 bases. Looked up from germline, CDR1 is MNHNS and CDR2 is SASEGT. This CDR3 region has 13 residues. This sample's RNA came from whole unsorted tissue.

The chain uses TRBV6-1 and TRBJ2-7; D unclear. Sequenced: lung tumor tissue. This sequence originates from a man aged 70 or older with non-small cell lung cancer. In nucleotides, the CDR3 is TGTGCCAGCACCTTCCTGCTCACCTACGAGCAGTACTTC. It translates to CASTFLLTYEQYF.